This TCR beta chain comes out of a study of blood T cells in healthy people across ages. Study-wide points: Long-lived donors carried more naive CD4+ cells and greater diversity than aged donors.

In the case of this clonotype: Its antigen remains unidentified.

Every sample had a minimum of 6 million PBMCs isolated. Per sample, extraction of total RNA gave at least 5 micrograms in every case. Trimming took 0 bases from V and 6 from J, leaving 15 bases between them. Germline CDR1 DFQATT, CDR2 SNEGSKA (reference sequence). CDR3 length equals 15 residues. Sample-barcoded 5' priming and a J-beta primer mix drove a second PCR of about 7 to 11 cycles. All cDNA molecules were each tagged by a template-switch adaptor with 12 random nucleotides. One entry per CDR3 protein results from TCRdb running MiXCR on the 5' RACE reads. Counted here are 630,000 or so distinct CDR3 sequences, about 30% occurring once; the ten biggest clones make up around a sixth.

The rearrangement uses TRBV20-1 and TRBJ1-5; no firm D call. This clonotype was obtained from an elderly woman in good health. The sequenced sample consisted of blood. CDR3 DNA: TGCAGTGCTAGAGATCTGAGGGCGTCCGGTCAGCCCCAGCATTTT. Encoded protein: CSARDLRASGQPQHF.